Presented here are 5 T cell receptor beta chains from one specimen sequenced in a study of tumor-infiltrating lymphocytes in primary liver carcinoma. Making TCR beta cDNA involved around 500 ng total RNA and a constant-region primer. Library construction for TCR beta comprised three nested multiplex PCR rounds performed with slightly modified ARM-PCR. For about 11 cycles apiece, the opening two PCR rounds ran with TRBV1-TRBV30 forward primers and a C-beta reverse primer. MiXCR, run by TCRdb on the multiplex PCR reads, gives a single entry per CDR3 protein. Of tens of thousands of distinct CDR3 sequences listed, around 80% were seen once; the top ten hold around 33%. Investigators took RNA and DNA out together from approximately 22-30 mg of unsorted bulk tissue. Specimen: liver tumor tissue from sampling region 5. Regarding subset: tumor region T5, tumor centre. The source is a man aged 40-49 years with primary liver carcinoma and hepatitis B virus infection.

This clonotype occurred once. The V gene is TRBV29-1, the J gene TRBJ2-1; weak D call: TRBD2 (6 bases). Germline CDR1 reads SQVTM; CDR2 reads ANQGSEA. The CDR3 consists of 13 residues. This CDR3 reads CNLAMAGPGEQFF. In DNA form, the CDR3 reads TGCAACCTTGCCATGGCAGGCCCGGGGGAACAGTTCTTC.

The chain links TRBV10-3 to TRBJ2-3; D is undetermined. CDR3 length: 15 amino acids. V lost 5 bases, J lost 0 bases, and 12 bases lay in between. Germline CDR1 and CDR2: ENHRY and SYGVKD. This CDR3 reads CAISPGSASTDTQYF. CDR3 nucleotide sequence: TGTGCCATCAGTCCCGGGTCAGCTAGCACAGATACGCAGTATTTT.

Concerning this clonotype itself: At one of its ends the junction is not consistent with the germline gene, which may arise from a read error. This chain links TRBV11-2 with TRBJ2-2; unclear D gene. The CDR3 totals 15 residues. Germline CDR1 SGHAT, CDR2 FQNNGV. Here the CDR3 DNA reads TGTACCAGCAGCTTTAGGCAATCGAGCACCGGTGAGCTGTTTTTT. This sequence encodes CTSSFRQSSTGELFF.

This clonotype was observed a few times. The chain links TRBV28 to TRBJ2-5; the D gene could be TRBD1 or TRBD2 (5 bases each). With 4 bases removed from V and 1 base from J, the gap between germline ends came to 13 bases. Looked up from germline, CDR1 is MDHEN and CDR2 is SYDVKM. The CDR3 spans 15 residues. In DNA, the CDR3 is TGTGCCAGCAGTTGGGGGTGTGAGGCCCAAGAGACCCAGTACTTC. Translated: CASSWGCEAQETQYF.

The V gene is TRBV7-2, the J gene TRBJ2-3, with 14 bases that match TRBD2. Germline loops: CDR1 SGHTA, CDR2 FQGNSA. The CDR3 runs 17 residues. The V and J ends lost 5 bases and 3 bases, in that order; junction bases with no gene match: 7. CDR3 amino acids: CASSVRLAGGPTDTQYF. The CDR3 bases are TGTGCCAGCAGCGTCAGACTAGCGGGAGGGCCAACAGATACGCAGTATTTT.